The 24 T cell receptor beta chains in this list originate from one sample, sequenced in a study of T cell responses to AZD1222 COVID-19 vaccine. The table came from immunoSEQ multiplex PCR; TCRdb's copy has only in-frame clones and leaves some out. This table has roughly 150,000 clones, roughly nine tenths appearing once. Sample: peripheral blood, taken 28 days after the second AZD1222 dose. All receptors derive from an adult who received the AZD1222 COVID-19 vaccine.

The count of this clone is one. CDR3 nucleotide sequence: TGTGCCAGCAGCCCCACAAGCTCCTACGAGCAGTACTTC. Translation gives CASSPTSSYEQYF. The chain has TRBV7-9 and TRBJ2-7, with D unresolved. Trimming removed 5 bases at V and 0 bases at J, with 8 bases between. This CDR3 is 13 amino acids long. Germline V lookup: CDR1 SEHNR, CDR2 FQNEAQ (reference sequence).

J is TRBJ1-2 and V is TRBV18; 8 nucleotides match TRBD1. With 3 bases clipped from V and 8 bases from J, the junction kept 5 bases outside the gene matches. The CDR3 covers 13 residues. Germline CDR1 is KGHSH and CDR2 is LQKENI. CDR3 coding DNA: TGTGCCAGCTCACCGGGACAGGAAGGCGGCTACACCTTC. This translates into CASSPGQEGGYTF.

The CDR3 is CATRTAADNEQFF. The DNA of the CDR3 is TGTGCCACACGGACAGCGGCCGACAATGAGCAGTTCTTC. The gene calls are TRBV10-3 and TRBJ2-1; D perhaps matches TRBD1 (6 bases). CDR1 and CDR2 (germline): ENHRY, SYGVKD. The CDR3 contains 13 residues. V was clipped by 10 bases and J by 5 bases, with 15 bases between them.

The V and J genes are TRBV27 and TRBJ2-1; 8 nucleotides align to TRBD2. The CDR3 runs to 14 residues. V lost 2 bases and J lost 8; bases outside the gene matches: 5. CDR1 MNHEY and CDR2 SMNVEV come from the germline V gene (reference sequence). The CDR3 loop is CASSLASGLDEQFF. CDR3 nucleotides: TGTGCCAGCAGTTTAGCTAGCGGGTTAGATGAGCAGTTCTTC.

V is TRBV7-9 and J is TRBJ1-1; D call uncertain. Germline assignment: CDR1 SEHNR and CDR2 FQNEAQ (reference sequence). V gave up 5 bases and J gave up 6 bases, with 16 bases separating them. The length of the CDR3 is 14 residues. CDR3 sequence: CASSPQSDFPEAFF. CDR3 DNA: TGTGCCAGCAGCCCCCAATCAGACTTTCCTGAAGCTTTCTTT.

V is TRBV27 and J is TRBJ1-3; maybe TRBD1 (6 bases). The germline V and J ends were trimmed by 5 bases and 4 bases, with 12 bases remaining between them. This CDR3 comprises 14 residues. Germline V CDR1 and CDR2: MNHEY, SMNVEV (reference sequence). The CDR3 loop is CASSTQGQGNTIYF. DNA for the CDR3: TGTGCCAGCAGTACCCAGGGGCAAGGAAACACCATATATTTT.

The genes are TRBV9 and TRBJ2-1; 14 bases map to TRBD2. This CDR3 has 18 amino acids. V lost 0 bases to trimming and J lost 2 bases; unmatched junction nucleotides: 4. Germline values: CDR1 SGDLS, CDR2 YYNGEE. In nucleotides, the CDR3 is TGTGCCAGCAGCGTAGGGGGACTAGCGGGAGACCCCTACAATGAGCAGTTCTTC. Its translation is CASSVGGLAGDPYNEQFF.

The V and J genes are TRBV7-2 and TRBJ2-3; D ambiguous. V was pared by 5 bases and J by 2 bases, with 14 bases between. This CDR3 contains 15 residues. The germline CDR1 and CDR2 sequences are SGHTA and FQGNSA. The CDR3 loop reads CASSKLTSFTDTQYF. The CDR3 DNA reads TGTGCCAGCAGCAAACTGACATCCTTCACAGATACGCAGTATTTT.

V usage is TRBV9 and J usage is TRBJ2-1; D assignment may be TRBD1 or TRBD2 (6 bases each). V lost 3 bases, J lost 6 bases, and 19 bases lay in between. Germline CDR1 is SGDLS and CDR2 is YYNGEE. The CDR3 is 16 residues long. Written as DNA, the CDR3 is TGTGCCAGCAGCGAATCCCTAGGGGGGACGGTCAATGAGCAGTTCTTC. Its translation: CASSESLGGTVNEQFF.

The rearrangement uses TRBV7-8 and TRBJ2-7, with a possible D match to TRBD2 (6 bases). The CDR3 runs 14 residues. In germline, CDR1 is SGHVS, CDR2 FQNEAQ. V was shortened by 2 bases and J by 5 bases, with 13 bases between the two germline ends. The CDR3: CASSLITGDDEQYF. In nucleotides, the CDR3 is TGTGCCAGCAGCTTAATAACGGGAGACGACGAGCAGTACTTC. Drawing the rest from reference TRBV7-8 and TRBJ2-7, the complete variable domain is GAGVSQSPRYKVAKRGQDVALRCDPISGHVSLFWYQQALGQGPEFLTYFQNEAQLDKSGLPSDRFFAERPEGSVSTLKIQRTQQEDSAVYLCASSLITGDDEQYFGPGTRLTVT.

Only one count was recorded for this clone. This chain joins TRBV27 and TRBJ2-7; perhaps D is TRBD1 or TRBD2 (7 bases each). The CDR3 is 15 residues long. The germline V gene has CDR1 MNHEY and CDR2 SMNVEV (reference sequence). V was pared by 3 bases and J by 3 bases, with 15 bases between. The CDR3 here is CASSFTAGGGYEQYF. CDR3 bases: TGTGCCAGCAGTTTTACGGCAGGGGGGGGCTACGAGCAGTACTTC.

The rearrangement joins TRBV2 to TRBJ2-3, with 9 bases aligning to TRBD2. This CDR3 has 14 amino acids. With V trimmed by 6 bases and J by 5 bases, 6 bases remained unmatched. Germline CDR1 reads SNHLY; CDR2 reads FYNNEI. CDR3 residues: CASRVAGGRDTQYF. The CDR3 DNA reads as TGTGCCAGCAGGGTGGCGGGAGGGAGAGATACGCAGTATTTT.

The rearrangement joins TRBV11-2 to TRBJ2-7; 9 bases match TRBD1. This CDR3 contains 13 residues. Per the germline V gene, CDR1 is SGHAT and CDR2 is FQNNGV. V was clipped by 4 bases and J by 5 bases; unmatched bases: 3. CDR3 nucleotide sequence: TGTGCCAGCAGCTATGGGACAGGGAACGAGCAGTACTTC. Its translation is CASSYGTGNEQYF.

The V call is TRBV6-2 or TRBV6-3, the J call TRBJ2-6; 7 positions match TRBD1. The germline CDR1 and CDR2 sequences are MNHEY and SVGEGT. The CDR3 is 18 residues long. The junction had 9 bases not matched to a gene; V was cut back by 4 bases and J by 0 bases. DNA for the CDR3: TGTGCCAGCAGTTCCTACGGGACAGTTTTCTCTGGGGCCAACGTCCTGACTTTC. Translating gives CASSSYGTVFSGANVLTF.

V usage is TRBV6-5 and J usage is TRBJ2-5; the D gene could be TRBD1 or TRBD2 (7 bases each). Trimming shortened V by 2 bases and J by 4 bases, and 17 bases separated the two germline ends. The CDR3 spans 16 residues. Per germline, CDR1 MNHEY and CDR2 SVGAGI. CDR3 DNA: TGTGCCAGCAGTTACAGGGGGGGACAGCAACGAGAGACCCAGTACTTC. The encoded protein is CASSYRGGQQRETQYF.

The gene calls are TRBV19 and TRBJ2-1; no clear D. CDR3 size: 16 residues. CDR1 is LNHDA and CDR2 is SQIVND in the germline V gene (reference sequence). Trimming pared 7 bases from V and 3 bases from J, leaving 19 bases between. The CDR3 loop is CASTPFATQFYNEQFF. In nucleotides, the CDR3 is TGTGCCAGTACCCCTTTCGCAACACAATTCTACAATGAGCAGTTCTTC.

The chain is built from TRBV9 and TRBJ2-5, with D possibly matching TRBD2 (5 bases). The CDR3 is 13 residues long. With 1 base removed from V and 5 bases from J, the gap between germline ends came to 9 bases. The germline gives CDR1 SGDLS, CDR2 YYNGEE. The CDR3 reads CASSVYGGETQYF. As DNA, the CDR3 is TGTGCCAGCAGCGTATACGGAGGCGAGACCCAGTACTTC.

This chain links TRBV7-9 with TRBJ2-3; tentative D call: TRBD1 (6 bases). The CDR3 extends over 15 amino acids. CDR1 is SEHNR, CDR2 FQNEAQ, per germline (reference sequence). V was shortened by 5 bases and J by 0 bases, with 12 bases between the two germline ends. In nucleotides, the CDR3 is TGTGCCAGCAGCCCACCAGGGGTCAGCACAGATACGCAGTATTTT. Translated, it gives CASSPPGVSTDTQYF.

The chain combines TRBV27 with TRBJ2-2; unclear D gene. The germline V gene has CDR1 MNHEY and CDR2 SMNVEV (reference sequence). CDR3 size: 14 residues. V lost 6 bases to trimming and J lost 4 bases, with 12 bases between them. CDR3 sequence (DNA): TGTGCCAGCAGCCTTATGTCTGGCACCGGGGAGCTGTTTTTT. Amino acids: CASSLMSGTGELFF.

The chain employs TRBV27 and TRBJ1-4, with TRBD1 identical over 8 bases. Germline V lookup: CDR1 MNHEY, CDR2 SMNVEV (reference sequence). Germline trimming cut 5 bases from V and 12 bases from J; bases unmatched to any gene: 14. CDR3 length equals 15 residues. The CDR3 DNA follows: TGTGCCAGCAGTCCTCGGACAGGGCAGCCCGAAGAACTGTTTTTT. Its protein product is CASSPRTGQPEELFF.

The genes are TRBV6-5 and TRBJ2-7, with D tentatively TRBD1 (5 bases). Germline assignment: CDR1 MNHEY and CDR2 SVGAGI. The CDR3 is 15 residues long. Trimming took 0 bases from V and 1 from J, leaving 10 bases between them. In DNA form, the CDR3 reads TGTGCCAGCAGTTACTCCGGACACAAGTCCTACGAGCAGTACTTC. This codes for CASSYSGHKSYEQYF.

The rearrangement links TRBV6-2 or TRBV6-3 to TRBJ1-6; 10 bases align to TRBD1. Trimming took 5 bases from V and 1 from J; bases not matched to a gene: 5. Germline values: CDR1 MNHEY, CDR2 SVGEGT. The CDR3 covers 17 residues. Written as DNA, the CDR3 is TGTGCCAGCAGTCCCGGACAGGGGGGATCCTATAATTCACCCCTCCACTTT. This codes for CASSPGQGGSYNSPLHF.

This chain's CDR3 is CASSQDSLTNEKLFF. CDR3 coding DNA: TGTGCCAGCAGTCAGGACAGTCTAACTAATGAAAAACTGTTTTTT. The genes are TRBV6-5 and TRBJ1-4, with D perhaps TRBD1 (6 bases). The CDR3 runs to 15 residues. CDR1 is MNHEY, CDR2 SVGAGI, per germline. Between the trimmed V and J ends, which lost 5 bases and 1 base, there was a span of 11 bases.

This clone was detected once. The CDR3 sequence is CASSVGQGNQQYF. The CDR3 nucleotides read TGTGCCAGCAGCGTGGGACAGGGTAACCAGCAGTACTTC. J is TRBJ2-7 and V is TRBV9; TRBD1 matches at 9 bases. Germline V gene data show CDR1 as SGDLS and CDR2 as YYNGEE. Trimming cost V 2 bases and J 8 bases; bases outside gene matches: 5. The CDR3 sequence is 13 residues long.